A single sample gave rise to the 21 T cell receptor beta chains below, sequenced in a study of OX40 agonist ivuxolimab in advanced cancers. Produced via immunoSEQ multiplex PCR; TCRdb's table is partial and in-frame only. Among approximately 91,000 clones listed, around 87% were seen once. The sequenced sample was CD4+ or CD8+ T cells sorted from blood, obtained in a trial of the OX40 agonist ivuxolimab. These receptors were obtained from an adult with an advanced solid tumor such as melanoma, head and neck, liver or kidney cancer.

This chain links TRBV7-6 with TRBJ1-1; 8 bases are shared with TRBD1. Germline CDR1 and CDR2: SGHVS and FNYEAQ. The CDR3 runs to 14 residues. After removal of 3 bases from V and 1 base from J, the junction contained 1 base not matched to a gene. The CDR3 DNA follows: TGTGCCAGCAGCTTCCAGGGGGCGAACACTGAAGCTTTCTTT. This translates into CASSFQGANTEAFF.

The chain links TRBV9 to TRBJ1-1, with no clear D. This CDR3 has 13 amino acids. Germline CDR1 reads SGDLS; CDR2 reads YYNGEE. V was cut by 0 bases and J by 2 bases, with 5 bases left in between. The CDR3 nucleotides read TGTGCCAGCAGCGTAGCACAAAACACTGAAGCTTTCTTT. It specifies CASSVAQNTEAFF.

This chain connects TRBV5-4 to TRBJ2-7; D perhaps matches TRBD1 (5 bases). Germline V gene sequence: CDR1 SGHNT, CDR2 YYREEE (reference sequence). Trimming removed 5 bases at V and 6 bases at J, with 21 bases between. The CDR3 totals 15 residues. CDR3 sequence: CASSPYGPGPAEQYF. The CDR3 nucleotides read TGTGCCAGCAGTCCCTACGGTCCAGGGCCGGCCGAGCAGTACTTC.

The chain recombines TRBV11-3 with TRBJ2-1; 8 nucleotides line up with TRBD1. Unmatched junction bases numbered 12, after V lost 5 bases and J lost 9 bases. The CDR3 length is 15 residues. The germline CDR1 and CDR2 sequences are SGHNT and YENEEA. As DNA, the CDR3 is TGTGCCAGCAGCCGGACAGGGCAGGGGGCCGGTGAGCAGTTCTTC. Encoded protein: CASSRTGQGAGEQFF.

As regards this clone: Relative to the germline gene, one junction end is altered; a read error may explain this. This chain connects TRBV7-7 to TRBJ2-1; 13 nucleotides agree with TRBD2. The CDR3 extends over 15 amino acids. CDR1 SSHAT and CDR2 FNYEAQ come from the germline V gene (reference sequence). The CDR3 is CASSPGTSGVNEQFF. The CDR3 DNA reads as TGTGCTAGCAGCCCCGGGACTAGCGGGGTGAATGAGCAGTTCTTC.

In DNA, the CDR3 is TGTGCCAGCAGCTTGGGAGAGACCCAGTACTTC. Translation gives CASSLGETQYF. The rearrangement uses TRBV11-2 and TRBJ2-5; D is unresolved. Germline values: CDR1 SGHAT, CDR2 FQNNGV. The CDR3 is made up of 11 amino acids. V was shortened by 3 bases and J by 4 bases, with 3 bases between the two germline ends.

CDR3 sequence: CASSPPGTGVQETQYF. CDR3 nucleotide sequence: TGTGCCAGCAGCCCTCCCGGGACAGGGGTCCAAGAGACCCAGTACTTC. The chain carries TRBV5-4 and TRBJ2-5; 10 bases line up with TRBD1. Germline lookup yields CDR1 SGHNT and CDR2 YYREEE (reference sequence). The CDR3 loop spans 16 amino acids. Trimming removed 4 bases from V and 1 base from J; junction bases left unmatched: 7.

The V and J genes are TRBV6-1 and TRBJ2-7, with D perhaps TRBD1 (6 bases). V was shortened by 2 bases and J by 6 bases, with 11 bases between the two germline ends. The CDR3 has 13 residues. Germline values: CDR1 MNHNS, CDR2 SASEGT. The CDR3 nucleotides are TGTGCCAGCAGTGAATCGCTAGGGGGCGAGCAGTACTTC. It encodes CASSESLGGEQYF.

The chain couples TRBV7-6 to TRBJ2-3; weak D call: TRBD2 (5 bases). V was pared by 5 bases and J by 2 bases, with 14 bases between. The CDR3 runs 15 residues. From germline, CDR1 is SGHVS and CDR2 FNYEAQ. DNA for the CDR3: TGTGCCAGCAGCCTGAGGCGGGTTGCCACAGATACGCAGTATTTT. This gives the protein CASSLRRVATDTQYF.

The chain carries TRBV6-1 and TRBJ1-5; D unresolved. Germline lookup yields CDR1 MNHNS and CDR2 SASEGT. V was cut by 2 bases and J by 6 bases, with 23 bases left in between. The CDR3 totals 18 residues. The CDR3 DNA is TGTGCCAGCAGTGAAAATGTTAGCCGGGGTTCGACGGGTCAGCCCCAGCATTTT. Protein: CASSENVSRGSTGQPQHF.

The chain links TRBV19 to TRBJ1-5; 8 bases align to TRBD1. CDR1 is LNHDA and CDR2 is SQIVND in the germline V gene (reference sequence). The CDR3 covers 16 residues. V was clipped by 0 bases and J by 6 bases; unmatched bases: 7. The chain's CDR3 is CASSIEVGQGGQPQHF. Written as DNA, the CDR3 is TGTGCCAGTAGTATAGAAGTCGGACAGGGAGGTCAGCCCCAGCATTTT.

The sample holds a few counts of this clone. This chain joins TRBV6-6 and TRBJ1-6, with TRBD1 matching 7 bases. The length of the CDR3 is 15 residues. Germline CDR1 reads MNHNY; CDR2 reads SVGAGI (reference sequence). The V gene end was trimmed by 0 bases and the J gene end by 9 bases; junction bases not matched to a gene: 5. CDR3 coding DNA: TGTGCCAGCAGTTACTCCTCAGGGGGAACTTCACCCCTCCACTTT. Translating gives CASSYSSGGTSPLHF.

The CDR3 region has the DNA TGTGCCAGCTGCCGGGCAGGGGGTTCCTACGAGCAGTACTTC. Its translation is CASCRAGGSYEQYF. The chain employs TRBV5-6 and TRBJ2-7; 7 nucleotides align to TRBD1. The J segment lost 1 base and the V segment lost 7 bases, leaving 8 bases of the junction unmatched. This CDR3 is 14 amino acids long. CDR1 and CDR2 from the germline V gene are SGHDT and YYEEEE.

This chain connects TRBV15 to TRBJ1-4, with 9 nucleotides matching TRBD1. The CDR3 is 15 amino acids. V lost 4 bases to trimming and J lost 8 bases; unmatched junction nucleotides: 8. Germline V gene data show CDR1 as LNHNV and CDR2 as YYDKDF (reference sequence). The CDR3 spells CATSKATGGTEKLFF. CDR3 bases: TGTGCCACCAGCAAGGCGACAGGGGGTACGGAAAAACTGTTTTTT.

The rearrangement joins TRBV11-2 to TRBJ2-5, with D possibly matching TRBD1 (6 bases). CDR1 is SGHAT, CDR2 FQNNGV, per germline. Trimming cost V 0 bases and J 3 bases, with 14 bases left between them. The CDR3 has 16 residues. CDR3 DNA: TGTGCCAGCAGCTTAGAGGGCTGGGACAACAAAGAGACCCAGTACTTC. Protein: CASSLEGWDNKETQYF.

This rearrangement joins TRBV12-5 to TRBJ1-4, with no clear D. V lost 3 bases, J lost 8 bases, and 13 bases lay in between. This CDR3 has 14 amino acids. Germline V gene data show CDR1 as LGHNT and CDR2 as FRNRAP. CDR3 nucleotide sequence: TGTGCTAGTGGTTTAAGCAATGCGGGAGAAAAACTGTTTTTT. Its protein is CASGLSNAGEKLFF.

This sequence joins TRBV10-2 and TRBJ1-5; 8 bases align to TRBD1. Germline V gene lookup returns CDR1 WSHSY and CDR2 SAAADI. V shed 1 base, J shed 3 bases, and the junction held 14 bases outside the gene matches. CDR3 length equals 19 residues. The CDR3 sequence is CASSEYGTGQLGSNQPQHF. The DNA of the CDR3 is TGCGCCAGCAGTGAGTATGGGACAGGACAATTAGGGTCCAATCAGCCCCAGCATTTT.

V gene TRBV14 combines with J gene TRBJ2-5; D possibly uses TRBD1 or TRBD2 (5 bases each). V was pared by 0 bases and J by 2 bases, with 13 bases between. The CDR3 covers 16 residues. Germline values: CDR1 SGHDN, CDR2 FVKESK. The CDR3 here is CASSQDLIWGQETQYF. CDR3 DNA: TGTGCCAGCAGCCAAGATCTTATATGGGGGCAAGAGACCCAGTACTTC.

The chain joins TRBV2 to TRBJ1-4, with unresolved D. The V and J ends lost 4 bases and 4 bases respectively, with 16 bases between them. Per germline, CDR1 SNHLY and CDR2 FYNNEI. This CDR3 spans 16 amino acids. CDR3 protein: CASSARREGLNEKLFF. The DNA for the CDR3 is TGTGCCAGCAGTGCGCGGAGGGAGGGCCTTAATGAAAAACTGTTTTTT. The whole variable domain, remainder taken from reference TRBV2 and TRBJ1-4, is EPEVTQTPSHQVTQMGQEVILRCVPISNHLYFYWYRQILGQKVEFLVSFYNNEISEKSEIFDDQFSVERPDGSNFTLKIRSTKLEDSAMYFCASSARREGLNEKLFFGSGTQLSVL.

The chain has TRBV10-3 and TRBJ1-4, with 7 bases identical to TRBD1. Trimming cost V 0 bases and J 3 bases; bases outside gene matches: 16. Germline CDR1 and CDR2: ENHRY and SYGVKD. CDR3 length: 20 amino acids. CDR3 nucleotide sequence: TGTGCCATCAGTGAGTCGAAGAACAGGGGATGGGGGACGTCTAATGAAAAACTGTTTTTT. It is translated as CAISESKNRGWGTSNEKLFF.

This clone was recorded once. V gene TRBV5-1 combines with J gene TRBJ1-2; 10 bases fit TRBD1. Trimming cost V 3 bases and J 3 bases; bases outside gene matches: 11. There are 17 residues in the CDR3. Germline values: CDR1 SGHRS, CDR2 YFSETQ. This CDR3 is CASSWRTGGIGDYGYTF. CDR3 coding DNA: TGCGCCAGCAGCTGGCGGACAGGGGGGATAGGTGACTATGGCTACACCTTC.